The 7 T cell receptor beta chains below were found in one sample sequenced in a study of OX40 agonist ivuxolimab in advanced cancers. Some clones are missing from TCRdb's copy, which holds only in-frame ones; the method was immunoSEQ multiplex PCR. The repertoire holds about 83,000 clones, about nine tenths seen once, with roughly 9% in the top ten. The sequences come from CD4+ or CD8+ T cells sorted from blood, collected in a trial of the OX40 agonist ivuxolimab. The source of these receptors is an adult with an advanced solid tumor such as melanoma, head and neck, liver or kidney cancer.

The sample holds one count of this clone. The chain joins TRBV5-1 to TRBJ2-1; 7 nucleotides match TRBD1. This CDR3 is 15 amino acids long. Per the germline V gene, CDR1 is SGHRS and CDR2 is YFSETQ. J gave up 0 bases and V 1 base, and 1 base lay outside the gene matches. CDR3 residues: CASSLTGDSYNEQFF. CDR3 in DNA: TGCGCCAGCAGCTTGACAGGGGACTCCTACAATGAGCAGTTCTTC.

As DNA, the CDR3 is TGTGCCAGCAGTGAGGATTCTCCCTCCTATAATTCACCCCTCCACTTT. Its translation: CASSEDSPSYNSPLHF. The J gene is TRBJ1-6, the V gene TRBV5-4; D is unclear. The CDR3 extends over 16 amino acids. Deletions cut 5 bases from V and 0 bases from J, with 12 bases between. In germline, CDR1 is SGHNT, CDR2 YYREEE (reference sequence).

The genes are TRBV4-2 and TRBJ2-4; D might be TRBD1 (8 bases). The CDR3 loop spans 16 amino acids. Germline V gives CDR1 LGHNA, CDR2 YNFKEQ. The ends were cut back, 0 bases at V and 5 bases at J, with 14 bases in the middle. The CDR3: CASSQEGEGQENIQYF. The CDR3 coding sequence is TGTGCCAGCAGCCAAGAAGGGGAGGGACAGGAAAACATTCAGTACTTC.

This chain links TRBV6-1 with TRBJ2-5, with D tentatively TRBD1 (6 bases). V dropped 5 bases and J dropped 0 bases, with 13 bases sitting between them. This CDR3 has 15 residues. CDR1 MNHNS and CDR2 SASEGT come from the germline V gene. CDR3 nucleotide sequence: TGTGCCAGCAGTCCCACAGGGACCAACCAAGAGACCCAGTACTTC. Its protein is CASSPTGTNQETQYF.

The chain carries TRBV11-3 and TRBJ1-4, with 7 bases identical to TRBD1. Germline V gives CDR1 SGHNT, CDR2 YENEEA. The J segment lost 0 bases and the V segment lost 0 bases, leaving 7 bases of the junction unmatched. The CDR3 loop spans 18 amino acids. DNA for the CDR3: TGTGCCAGCAGCTTAGATTATTACAGGGGCTCAACTAATGAAAAACTGTTTTTT. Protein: CASSLDYYRGSTNEKLFF.

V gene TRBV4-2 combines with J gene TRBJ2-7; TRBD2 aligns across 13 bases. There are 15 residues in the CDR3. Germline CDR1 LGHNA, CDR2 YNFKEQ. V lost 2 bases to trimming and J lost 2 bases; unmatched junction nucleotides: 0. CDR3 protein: CASSQTSGGAYEQYF. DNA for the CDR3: TGTGCCAGCAGCCAAACTAGCGGGGGGGCCTACGAGCAGTACTTC.

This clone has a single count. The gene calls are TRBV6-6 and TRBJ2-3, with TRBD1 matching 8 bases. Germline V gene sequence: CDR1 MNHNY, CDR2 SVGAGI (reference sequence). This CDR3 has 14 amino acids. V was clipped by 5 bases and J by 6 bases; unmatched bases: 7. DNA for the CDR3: TGTGCCAGCAGTCAGACAGGGGAGAGTGATACGCAGTATTTT. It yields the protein CASSQTGESDTQYF.